This TCR beta chain is drawn from a study of cytomegalovirus exposure and HLA in healthy donors. Study-level findings and limits: TCR beta chains associated with HLA were, in a later analysis, more clonally expanded than equally common others. Rare TCR sequences predominated, though certain public TCRs were found in many donors. Altogether, about 160 TCR beta chains were recorded as cytomegalovirus-associated.

With 4 bases removed from V and 16 bases from J, the gap between germline ends came to 14 bases. This CDR3 spans 12 amino acids. CDR1 and CDR2 (germline): ENHRY, SYGVKD. This PCR relied on a set of 60 Vbeta primers and 13 Jbeta primers. This table comes from immunoSEQ multiplex PCR, and its TCRdb copy is limited to in-frame clones, with some not included. Of approximately 160,000 clones in the sample, around four fifths were seen once. About this clone: No antigen is known for it.

This receptor was identified in a woman aged 45-59 years in good health and CMV-seropositive. V gene TRBV10-3 combines with J gene TRBJ1-6, with D tentatively TRBD1 (5 bases). The sample comprised PBMCs. CDR3 bases: TGTGCCATCAGTGCCCAGGGTAACTCACTCCACTTT. It is translated as CAISAQGNSLHF.